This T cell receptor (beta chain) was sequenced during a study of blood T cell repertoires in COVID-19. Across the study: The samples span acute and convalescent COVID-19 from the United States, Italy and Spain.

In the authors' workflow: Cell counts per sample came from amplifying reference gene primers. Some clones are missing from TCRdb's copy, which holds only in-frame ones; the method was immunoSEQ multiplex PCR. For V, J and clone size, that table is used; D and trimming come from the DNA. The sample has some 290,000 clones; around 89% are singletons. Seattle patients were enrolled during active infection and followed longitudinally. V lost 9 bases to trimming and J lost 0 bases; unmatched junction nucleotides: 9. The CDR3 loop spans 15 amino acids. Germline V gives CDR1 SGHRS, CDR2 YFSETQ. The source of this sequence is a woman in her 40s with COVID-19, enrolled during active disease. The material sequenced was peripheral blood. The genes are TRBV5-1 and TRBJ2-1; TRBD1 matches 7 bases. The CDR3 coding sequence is TGCGCCACCCAAAGACAGGGTGGCTCCTACAATGAGCAGTTCTTC. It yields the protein CATQRQGGSYNEQFF.